The 24 T cell receptor beta chains given below trace back to one sample, sequenced in a study of cytomegalovirus exposure and HLA in healthy donors (dated 2017 in TCRdb). The library was generated by the immunoSEQ multiplex PCR assay. The multiplex PCR relied on a mix of 60 forward primers for TCR Vbeta segments and 13 reverse primers for TCR Jbeta segments. TCRdb's version of the immuneACCESS table is confined to in-frame rearrangements and falls short of the full clone set. An unresolved V gene accounts for under half of the shortfall where checked; the remainder is of unknown origin. For this sample there are 110,000 or so clones; 70% to 85% appear just once. The ten largest clonotypes hold roughly 2.6% of the sample. Material for sequencing was PBMCs. Receptors were obtained from a woman in her late teens or twenties in good health and CMV-seronegative.

The gene calls are TRBV6-6 and TRBJ2-7; TRBD1 might be the D (5 bases). Germline V gives CDR1 MNHNY, CDR2 SVGAGI (reference sequence). Trimming pared 2 bases from V and 3 bases from J, leaving 14 bases between. CDR3 length equals 15 residues. The CDR3 coding sequence is TGTGCCAGCAGTTACGGGGCTCCTACCCACTACGAGCAGTACGTC. It yields the protein CASSYGAPTHYEQYV.

This CDR3 is CARKTQGDTEAFF. As DNA, the CDR3 is TGCGCCAGGAAAACTCAGGGGGACACTGAAGCTTTCTTT. The chain links TRBV23-1 to TRBJ1-1, with TRBD1 identical over 7 bases. TRBV23-1 is placed among ORFs of uncertain function. Unmatched junction bases numbered 7, after V lost 9 bases and J lost 3 bases. The CDR3 runs 13 residues.

There are a few counts of this clone. This chain connects TRBV4-1 to TRBJ2-7; 7 bases are a match to TRBD2. Germline-derived CDR1 and CDR2 are MGHRA and YSYEKL. This CDR3 contains 16 residues. V gave up 2 bases and J gave up 3 bases; unmatched junction bases: 10. The CDR3 bases are TGCGCCAGCAGCCAAAGGAAGGGGCTAGCGGACTACGAGCAGTACTTC. This translates into CASSQRKGLADYEQYF.

The CDR3 DNA reads TGTGCCAGCAGCCGGTACAATGAGCAGTTCTTC. This gives the protein CASSRYNEQFF. This chain links TRBV13 with TRBJ2-1; no clear D. The V end lost 5 bases, the J end lost 4 bases, and 3 bases lay between the germline ends. The CDR3 is 11 residues long. Germline V CDR1 and CDR2: PRHDT, FYEKMQ (reference sequence).

The table lists this clone with a few counts. The J gene is TRBJ2-7, the V gene TRBV6-1; 7 bases are a match to TRBD1. The V gene's germline CDR1 is MNHNS and CDR2 SASEGT. The CDR3 consists of 14 residues. V lost 4 bases to trimming and J lost 2 bases; unmatched junction nucleotides: 5. The CDR3 DNA is TGTGCCAGCAGTGCCTTGACAGGGCCCTACGAGCAGTACTTC. This translates into CASSALTGPYEQYF.

To note about this clone: Other DNA sequences in the same sample also yield this CDR3. This chain links TRBV29-1 with TRBJ2-2; D is perhaps TRBD1 (6 bases). Per the germline V gene, CDR1 is SQVTM and CDR2 is ANQGSEA. The germline V and J ends were trimmed by 3 bases and 1 base, with 9 bases remaining between them. The CDR3 consists of 14 residues. The CDR3 nucleotides are TGCAGCGTTGACAGGGGTGGGAACACCGGGGAGCTGTTTTTT. Translated, it gives CSVDRGGNTGELFF.

The gene calls are TRBV5-4 and TRBJ2-1, with 10 nucleotides matching TRBD2. In germline, CDR1 is SGHNT, CDR2 YYREEE (reference sequence). CDR3 length: 18 amino acids. J gave up 5 bases and V 5 bases, and 16 bases lay outside the gene matches. The CDR3 DNA reads TGTGCCAGCAGTCGCCCGGGACTAGCGCCCCCAAGGGACAATGAGCAGTTCTTC. Its translation is CASSRPGLAPPRDNEQFF. The whole variable domain, filled in from reference TRBV5-4 and TRBJ2-1, reads ETGVTQSPTHLIKTRGQQVTLRCSSQSGHNTVSWYQQALGQGPQFIFQYYREEENGRGNFPPRFSGLQFPNYSSELNVNALELDDSALYLCASSRPGLAPPRDNEQFFGPGTRLTVL.

The rearrangement joins TRBV5-1 to TRBJ1-1; D is ambiguous. CDR1 is SGHRS, CDR2 YFSETQ, per germline. The CDR3 spans 14 residues. V gave up 0 bases and J gave up 6 bases, with 12 bases separating them. CDR3 sequence: CASSLGGIRPEAFF. The CDR3, as DNA: TGCGCCAGCAGCTTGGGCGGAATAAGGCCTGAAGCTTTCTTT. The full variable domain, rest sourced from reference TRBV5-1 and TRBJ1-1, is KAGVTQTPRYLIKTRGQQVTLSCSPISGHRSVSWYQQTPGQGLQFLFEYFSETQRNKGNFPGRFSGRQFSNSRSEMNVSTLELGDSALYLCASSLGGIRPEAFFGQGTRLTVV.

This chain uses TRBV10-3 with TRBJ2-7, with 7 bases that match TRBD1. V dropped 6 bases and J dropped 0; count of bases not matched to a gene: 8. The CDR3 runs to 15 residues. The germline V gene has CDR1 ENHRY and CDR2 SYGVKD. CDR3 protein: CAISRDSFSSYEQYF. The CDR3 DNA reads as TGTGCCATCAGCCGGGACAGCTTTTCCTCCTACGAGCAGTACTTC.

The chain couples TRBV18 to TRBJ2-7; TRBD2 aligns across 9 bases. The junction had 9 bases not matched to a gene; V was cut back by 3 bases and J by 6 bases. Per the germline V gene, CDR1 is KGHSH and CDR2 is LQKENI. The CDR3 totals 15 residues. For the CDR3, the DNA is TGTGCCAGCTCACCTTCCGGGACTAGCAGAACCGAGCAGTACTTC. This codes for CASSPSGTSRTEQYF.

The J gene is TRBJ1-1, the V gene TRBV19; D ambiguous. Per germline, CDR1 LNHDA and CDR2 SQIVND (reference sequence). The CDR3 has 14 residues. Trimming removed 6 bases from V and 3 bases from J, with 14 bases in between. CDR3 in DNA: TGTGCCAGTAGGGTCCAGGACGGGGACACTGAAGCTTTCTTT. It is translated as CASRVQDGDTEAFF. The entire variable domain, with the rest obtained from reference TRBV19 and TRBJ1-1, is as follows: DGGITQSPKYLFRKEGQNVTLSCEQNLNHDAMYWYRQDPGQGLRLIYYSQIVNDFQKGDIAEGYSVSREKKESFPLTVTSAQKNPTAFYLCASRVQDGDTEAFFGQGTRLTVV.

This sequence joins TRBV4-3 and TRBJ1-6; perhaps TRBD1 as D (6 bases). The V end lost 1 base, the J end lost 8 bases, and 12 bases lay between the germline ends. This CDR3 has 15 residues. The germline gives CDR1 LGHNA, CDR2 YSLEER. CDR3 sequence: CASSQASGDHSPLHF. The CDR3 nucleotides are TGCGCCAGCAGCCAAGCTTCAGGGGACCATTCACCCCTCCACTTT.

The chain combines TRBV2 with TRBJ2-5, with 9 bases lining up with TRBD1. The ends lost 5 bases at V and 5 bases at J; junction bases unmatched: 9. The germline CDR1 and CDR2 sequences are SNHLY and FYNNEI. This CDR3 comprises 15 residues. The CDR3 DNA sequence: TGTGCCAGCAGTTCCGGGACAGGGCGAACGGAGACCCAGTACTTC. As protein: CASSSGTGRTETQYF.

The genes are TRBV7-2 and TRBJ2-7; D is unresolved. The CDR3 covers 14 residues. The V gene's germline CDR1 is SGHTA and CDR2 FQGNSA. V was pared by 1 base and J by 3 bases, with 10 bases between. The CDR3: CASSLDPRNYEQYF. As DNA, the CDR3 is TGTGCCAGCAGCTTAGACCCGCGCAACTACGAGCAGTACTTC.

The chain combines TRBV19 with TRBJ1-2, with 10 bases identical to TRBD1. J lost 3 bases, V lost 3 bases, and 4 bases had no gene match. CDR1 and CDR2 from the germline V gene are LNHDA and SQIVND (reference sequence). The CDR3 runs to 15 residues. CDR3 protein: CASSIGGTGDYGYTF. In DNA form, the CDR3 reads TGTGCCAGTAGTATCGGGGGGACAGGGGACTATGGCTACACCTTC.

V is TRBV7-2 and J is TRBJ2-2; D may be TRBD2 (5 bases). This CDR3 is 14 amino acids long. V was pared by 1 base and J by 7 bases, with 10 bases between. From germline, CDR1 is SGHTA and CDR2 FQGNSA. The CDR3 region has the DNA TGTGCCAGCAGCTTAGGAGATCGGGGCGGGGAGCTGTTTTTT. Encoded protein: CASSLGDRGGELFF.

This chain links TRBV29-1 with TRBJ2-6; the match to TRBD1 covers 7 bases. This CDR3 spans 16 amino acids. The junction had 8 bases not matched to a gene; V was cut back by 5 bases and J by 1 base. Germline assignment: CDR1 SQVTM and CDR2 ANQGSEA. CDR3 coding DNA: TGCAGCGTTCTGGGACAGCAAGAATCTGGGGCCAACGTCCTGACTTTC. This codes for CSVLGQQESGANVLTF.

The V call is TRBV4-3, the J call TRBJ2-3; TRBD1 agrees at 10 bases. CDR1 and CDR2 (germline): LGHNA, YSLEER. The V and J ends lost 0 bases and 4 bases, in that order; junction bases with no gene match: 4. CDR3 length: 16 amino acids. The DNA of the CDR3 is TGCGCCAGCAGCCAAGATATCGGACAGGGGGCAGATACGCAGTATTTT. Translated, it gives CASSQDIGQGADTQYF.

V and J are TRBV7-8 and TRBJ1-4; 7 positions match TRBD1. There are 14 residues in the CDR3. CDR1 and CDR2 (germline): SGHVS, FQNEAQ. V trimming: 5 bases; J trimming: 5 bases; junction bases outside the gene matches: 5. The CDR3 here is CASSLRDRNEKLFF. CDR3 in DNA: TGTGCCAGCAGCCTCCGGGACAGAAATGAAAAACTGTTTTTT.

This clone was seen only a few times. This chain uses TRBV6-1 with TRBJ1-1; D remains unclear. Germline V gene sequence: CDR1 MNHNS, CDR2 SASEGT. V lost 6 bases and J lost 1, with 12 bases in between. CDR3 length: 14 residues. CDR3 amino acids: CASSQARSNTEAFF. The CDR3 DNA follows: TGTGCCAGCAGCCAGGCTCGATCGAACACTGAAGCTTTCTTT.

This clone was observed a handful of times. V usage is TRBV4-3 and J usage is TRBJ2-4, with TRBD1 identical over 10 bases. The junction had 12 bases not matched to a gene; V was cut back by 8 bases and J by 2 bases. Germline V gene sequence: CDR1 LGHNA, CDR2 YSLEER. This CDR3 contains 17 residues. The CDR3 sequence: CASLGQGVPFSKNIQYF. In DNA, the CDR3 is TGCGCCAGCCTAGGACAGGGGGTCCCCTTCTCCAAAAACATTCAGTACTTC.

V gene TRBV7-9 combines with J gene TRBJ2-1, with TRBD2 matching over 8 bases. Germline trimming cut 5 bases from V and 7 bases from J; bases unmatched to any gene: 10. This CDR3 spans 15 amino acids. CDR1 is SEHNR, CDR2 FQNEAQ, per germline (reference sequence). The DNA of the CDR3 is TGTGCCAGCAGCGGGGTAGCGGGAACTAGGAATGAGCAGTTCTTC. This encodes CASSGVAGTRNEQFF.

The CDR3 DNA reads as TGCGCCAGCACCCAGGGACAGGGGATAGATGAAGCTTTCTTT. It encodes CASTQGQGIDEAFF. V and J are TRBV4-1 and TRBJ1-1, with TRBD1 matching over 10 bases. Germline V CDR1 and CDR2: MGHRA, YSYEKL. The V and J ends lost 7 bases and 7 bases, in that order; junction bases with no gene match: 9. The CDR3 consists of 14 residues.

The chain uses TRBV2 and TRBJ1-2, with TRBD1 matching 10 bases. The germline V gene encodes CDR1 SNHLY and CDR2 FYNNEI. With V trimmed by 6 bases and J by 5 bases, 3 bases remained unmatched. The CDR3 consists of 13 residues. Here the CDR3 DNA reads TGTGCCAGCAGATGGACAGGGGGGTATGGCTACACCTTC. This gives the protein CASRWTGGYGYTF.